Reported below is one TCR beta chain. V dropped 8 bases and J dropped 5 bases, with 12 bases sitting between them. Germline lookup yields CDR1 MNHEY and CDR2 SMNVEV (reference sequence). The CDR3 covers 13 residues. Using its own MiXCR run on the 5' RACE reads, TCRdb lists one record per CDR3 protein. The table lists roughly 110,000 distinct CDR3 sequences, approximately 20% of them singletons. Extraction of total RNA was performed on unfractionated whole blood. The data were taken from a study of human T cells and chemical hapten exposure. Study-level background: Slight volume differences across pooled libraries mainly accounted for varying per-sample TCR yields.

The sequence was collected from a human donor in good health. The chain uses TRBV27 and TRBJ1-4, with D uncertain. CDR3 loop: CASLAGANEKLFF. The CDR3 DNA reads TGTGCCAGCCTTGCCGGAGCCAATGAAAAACTGTTTTTT.